Described below is a single TCR beta chain sequence and its context. The antigen remains unidentified. As for time point: week 23, last vaccination. Vaccinated patients received 300 ug of mutant IDH1 20-mer peptide per dose, with topical imiquimod. Profiled with immunoSEQ multiplex PCR; TCRdb holds only in-frame clones, not every one. The sample includes some 30,000 clones, roughly 90% of them seen just once. V dropped 3 bases and J dropped 0 bases, with 6 bases sitting between them. The CDR3 has 15 amino acids. CDR1 and CDR2 (germline): LNHDA, SQIVND (reference sequence). These data originate in a study of a mutant IDH1 vaccine in newly diagnosed glioma. Study summary: Across weeks 1, 3, 5, 7, 11, 15, 19 and 23, patients received a vaccination each time, eight in all. Beforehand, treatment had been radiotherapy, temozolomide, or both; the majority received both.

Broader study findings: Patients mounted vaccine-induced immune responses in 80% to 95% of cases. Pseudoprogression appeared unlinked to shifts in leading peripheral T cell clonotypes.

The sample here was PBMCs, taken from a glioma patient whose treatment included an IDH1 peptide vaccine. This receptor was identified in a middle-aged man with glioma. The chain is built from TRBV19 and TRBJ2-6, with D unclear. The CDR3 loop is CASSIFDSGANVLTF. CDR3 nucleotides: TGTGCCAGTAGTATTTTCGACTCTGGGGCCAACGTCCTGACTTTC.